This T cell receptor (beta chain) was captured by sequencing in a study of T cells in Graves' hyperthyroidism and ophthalmopathy. CDR1 SGHRS and CDR2 YFSETQ come from the germline V gene. V dropped 4 bases and J dropped 4 bases, with 24 bases sitting between them. The CDR3 is 17 amino acids. It was RNA transcripts that yielded the amplified TCR beta CDR3 regions. Carried out on the TCR CDR3, a first-round RT-PCR used the HTBI primer set. TCRdb redid the calling of the multiplex PCR reads with MiXCR, one entry per CDR3 protein. The repertoire includes hundreds of thousands of distinct CDR3 sequences, around a third of them detected once, and 30% to 40% sits in the top ten. Hyperthyroidism had been newly diagnosed in patients aged 18 to 65, and its duration was under 2 months. Fresh 10 ml peripheral blood yielded PBMCs.

The TCR originated in a woman aged 40 to 50 with Graves' hyperthyroidism. Sequences were obtained from blood. The chain has TRBV5-1 and TRBJ2-7; maybe TRBD1 (6 bases). In DNA, the CDR3 is TGCGCCAGCAGCCCTAACCCGGACAGCCGAAAAACTTACGAGCAGTACTTC. As protein: CASSPNPDSRKTYEQYF.